What follows are 27 T cell receptor beta chains derived from one specimen sequenced in a study of T-cell memory formation after mild COVID-19. TCRdb redid the calling of the 5' RACE reads with MiXCR, one entry per CDR3 protein. The data hold hundreds of thousands of distinct CDR3 sequences, with around a quarter observed a single time. Source material: PBMCs or a T cell subset sorted from them (not recorded which). These receptor sequences come from an adult woman who had mild COVID-19 (a few samples of this study predate the infection). Cell type and time point are not known.

This clonotype was found a few times. The V gene is TRBV27, the J gene TRBJ2-6; the match to TRBD1 covers 7 bases. The CDR3 consists of 16 residues. CDR1 and CDR2 (germline): MNHEY, SMNVEV (reference sequence). The V and J ends lost 7 bases and 0 bases, in that order; junction bases with no gene match: 6. The CDR3 sequence: CASKPGTVSGANVLTF. The CDR3 DNA sequence: TGTGCCAGCAAACCCGGGACAGTCTCTGGGGCCAACGTCCTGACTTTC.

The chain joins TRBV20-1 to TRBJ2-7; TRBD2 matches at 8 bases. The germline V gene encodes CDR1 DFQATT and CDR2 SNEGSKA (reference sequence). The CDR3 is 14 residues long. J was trimmed by 3 bases and V by 2 bases; bases with no gene match: 6. The CDR3 spells CSARPPSGYYEQYF. Here the CDR3 DNA reads TGCAGTGCTAGACCTCCTAGCGGGTACTACGAGCAGTACTTC.

The V gene is TRBV11-2, the J gene TRBJ2-2, with D possibly matching TRBD1 (6 bases). Germline lookup yields CDR1 SGHAT and CDR2 FQNNGV. The V end lost 6 bases, the J end lost 4 bases, and 18 bases lay between the germline ends. The CDR3 covers 16 residues. CDR3 region: CASSSPRQAFTGELFF. CDR3 DNA sequence: TGTGCCAGCAGTTCCCCGAGACAGGCATTCACCGGGGAGCTGTTTTTT.

This clonotype was counted only a few times. The V and J genes are TRBV30 and TRBJ1-3; 7 nucleotides align to TRBD1. The germline gives CDR1 GTSNPN, CDR2 SVGIG (reference sequence). V lost 1 base and J lost 6; bases outside the gene matches: 15. CDR3 length equals 17 residues. CDR3 sequence: CAWSDPRGAALANTIYF. CDR3 nucleotides: TGTGCCTGGAGTGATCCCAGGGGGGCAGCTCTGGCAAACACCATATATTTT.

This chain connects TRBV12-3 or TRBV12-4 to TRBJ1-2; D ambiguous. Trimming shortened V by 3 bases and J by 7 bases, and 15 bases separated the two germline ends. The CDR3 runs to 14 residues. CDR3 amino acids: CASSFGSGSTGYTF. The CDR3 coding sequence is TGTGCCAGCAGTTTTGGCTCTGGTTCAACTGGCTACACCTTC.

This clonotype was seen once. The V gene is TRBV5-1, the J gene TRBJ2-3; perhaps TRBD1 as D (5 bases). Germline assignment: CDR1 SGHRS and CDR2 YFSETQ. Deletions cut 5 bases from V and 6 bases from J, with 22 bases between. The CDR3 loop spans 16 amino acids. DNA for the CDR3: TGCGCCAGCAGTGGGTGGCCGGCATCCCCAGGGGATACGCAGTATTTT. It codes for CASSGWPASPGDTQYF. The whole variable domain, remainder taken from reference TRBV5-1 and TRBJ2-3, is KAGVTQTPRYLIKTRGQQVTLSCSPISGHRSVSWYQQTPGQGLQFLFEYFSETQRNKGNFPGRFSGRQFSNSRSEMNVSTLELGDSALYLCASSGWPASPGDTQYFGPGTRLTVL.

The chain couples TRBV7-2 to TRBJ2-7; D perhaps matches TRBD1 (5 bases). Germline lookup yields CDR1 SGHTA and CDR2 FQGNSA. CDR3 length: 14 residues. Trimming shortened V by 1 base and J by 2 bases, and 9 bases separated the two germline ends. The CDR3 nucleotides are TGTGCCAGCAGCTTAGGTGGACACGCCTACGAGCAGTACTTC. Its protein is CASSLGGHAYEQYF. The whole variable domain, remainder taken from reference TRBV7-2 and TRBJ2-7, is GAGVSQSPSNKVTEKGKDVELRCDPISGHTALYWYRQSLGQGLEFLIYFQGNSAPDKSGLPSDRFSAERTGGSVSTLTIQRTQQEDSAVYLCASSLGGHAYEQYFGPGTRLTVT.

This rearrangement joins TRBV7-2 to TRBJ2-5; D ambiguous. This CDR3 is 14 amino acids long. The ends were cut back, 6 bases at V and 1 base at J, with 12 bases in the middle. Germline CDR1 SGHTA, CDR2 FQGNSA. This chain's CDR3 is CASSPDGTQETQYF. Here the CDR3 DNA reads TGTGCCAGCAGTCCTGACGGAACCCAAGAGACCCAGTACTTC.

The chain recombines TRBV5-1 with TRBJ2-6; D is undetermined. Germline-derived CDR1 and CDR2 are SGHRS and YFSETQ. V lost 5 bases and J lost 0, with 9 bases in between. This CDR3 spans 15 amino acids. The CDR3 sequence is CASRYQVSGANVLTF. CDR3 DNA sequence: TGCGCCAGCAGGTATCAAGTCTCTGGGGCCAACGTCCTGACTTTC.

V and J are TRBV24-1 and TRBJ1-5; the D gene is possibly TRBD1 (6 bases). Deletions cut 4 bases from V and 5 bases from J, with 17 bases between. Per the germline V gene, CDR1 is KGHDR and CDR2 is SFDVKD. The CDR3 contains 16 residues. The CDR3 DNA reads as TGTGCCACCAGTGACCTACAGGGTAGGTCGGATCAGCCCCAGCATTTT. Protein: CATSDLQGRSDQPQHF.

V is TRBV27 and J is TRBJ2-1, with D maybe TRBD1 (5 bases). CDR1 is MNHEY, CDR2 SMNVEV, per germline (reference sequence). Trimming removed 1 base at V and 4 bases at J, with 8 bases between. There are 14 residues in the CDR3. The CDR3 is CASSLYGAYNEQFF. The CDR3 DNA reads as TGTGCCAGCAGTTTATATGGGGCGTACAATGAGCAGTTCTTC.

The rearrangement joins TRBV7-9 to TRBJ2-5; 8 bases match TRBD2. Losses at the gene ends were 5 bases for V and 9 bases for J; bases not matched to a gene: 14. Germline lookup yields CDR1 SEHNR and CDR2 FQNEAQ (reference sequence). The CDR3 extends over 15 amino acids. The CDR3 DNA follows: TGTGCCAGCAGCCCTGACCCGGGCCCGGGGGGGGCCCAGTACTTC. Translated, it gives CASSPDPGPGGAQYF.

The rearrangement links TRBV3-1 to TRBJ1-2; TRBD1 agrees at 11 bases. The CDR3 spans 16 residues. The junction had 4 bases not matched to a gene; V was cut back by 2 bases and J by 2 bases. The germline gives CDR1 LGHDT, CDR2 YNNKEL (reference sequence). In DNA form, the CDR3 reads TGTGCCAGCAGCCAATTGGACAGGGGGCCGAACTATGGCTACACCTTC. It is translated as CASSQLDRGPNYGYTF.

In nucleotides, the CDR3 is TGTGCCAGCAGTCCCGGGGGACCGAACACCGGGGAGCTGTTTTTT. Protein: CASSPGGPNTGELFF. The chain uses TRBV12-3 or TRBV12-4 and TRBJ2-2; TRBD2 is a possible D gene (6 bases). The length of the CDR3 is 15 residues. The germline V and J ends were trimmed by 5 bases and 0 bases, with 10 bases remaining between them.

The table lists this clonotype with a few counts. The chain recombines TRBV20-1 with TRBJ1-2; 7 nucleotides line up with TRBD1. Germline V gives CDR1 DFQATT, CDR2 SNEGSKA (reference sequence). The V segment lost 0 bases and the J segment 6 bases; nucleotides outside the gene matches: 13. CDR3 length: 16 amino acids. As DNA, the CDR3 is TGCAGTGCTAGAGAGGGACAGCTACGCGGGTACAATGGCTACACCTTC. It yields the protein CSAREGQLRGYNGYTF.

The chain employs TRBV24-1 and TRBJ2-3; 7 bases match TRBD2. CDR3 size: 15 residues. Per the germline V gene, CDR1 is KGHDR and CDR2 is SFDVKD. Germline trimming cut 5 bases from V and 1 base from J; bases unmatched to any gene: 5. This CDR3 is CATSGASGRTDTQYF. The CDR3 coding sequence is TGTGCCACCAGTGGCGCTAGCGGCCGCACAGATACGCAGTATTTT.

The V call is TRBV11-2, the J call TRBJ2-1; no firm D call. Deletions cut 3 bases from V and 7 bases from J, with 16 bases between. CDR3 length equals 15 residues. CDR1 and CDR2 (germline): SGHAT, FQNNGV. CDR3 region: CASSFSSRPRNEQFF. CDR3 nucleotides: TGTGCCAGCAGCTTTAGTTCTCGGCCGAGGAATGAGCAGTTCTTC.

This clonotype appeared a few times. The CDR3 nucleotides are TGTGCCACCAGCAGAGTTTATCAGCCCCAGCATTTT. Residues: CATSRVYQPQHF. This chain uses TRBV15 with TRBJ1-5; D is uncertain. V was clipped by 1 base and J by 5 bases, with 3 bases between them. The CDR3 runs to 12 residues. Looked up from germline, CDR1 is LNHNV and CDR2 is YYDKDF (reference sequence). The full variable domain, completed using reference TRBV15 and TRBJ1-5, is DAMVIQNPRYQVTQFGKPVTLSCSQTLNHNVMYWYQQKSSQAPKLLFHYYDKDFNNEADTPDNFQSRRPNTSFCFLDIRSPGLGDTAMYLCATSRVYQPQHFGDGTRLSIL.

At least ten counts were recorded for this clonotype. This sequence joins TRBV12-3 or TRBV12-4 and TRBJ1-1; no clear D gene. CDR3 length equals 13 residues. V was trimmed by 1 base and J by 2 bases, leaving 5 bases between them. The CDR3 loop is CASSLGKNTEAFF. DNA for the CDR3: TGTGCCAGCAGTTTAGGTAAAAACACTGAAGCTTTCTTT.

V is TRBV6-2 or TRBV6-3 and J is TRBJ2-1; 9 bases are shared with TRBD1. Germline V gives CDR1 MNHEY, CDR2 SVGEGT. CDR3 length: 14 amino acids. Losses at the gene ends were 10 bases for V and 5 bases for J; bases not matched to a gene: 9. Written as DNA, the CDR3 is TGTGCCACCACACGGGACAGGGCAAACAATGAGCAGTTCTTC. Amino acid sequence: CATTRDRANNEQFF.

This sequence joins TRBV5-5 and TRBJ2-1; D may be TRBD1 or TRBD2 (5 bases each). The length of the CDR3 is 13 residues. Germline V gives CDR1 SGHKS, CDR2 YYEKEE (reference sequence). V was trimmed by 4 bases and J by 5 bases, leaving 10 bases between them. This CDR3 reads CASSTGRNNEQFF. The CDR3 coding sequence is TGTGCCAGCAGCACGGGACGAAACAATGAGCAGTTCTTC. The entire variable domain, with the rest obtained from reference TRBV5-5 and TRBJ2-1, is as follows: DAGVTQSPTHLIKTRGQQVTLRCSPISGHKSVSWYQQVLGQGPQFIFQYYEKEERGRGNFPDRFSARQFPNYSSELNVNALLLGDSALYLCASSTGRNNEQFFGPGTRLTVL.

A few counts support this clonotype. The chain joins TRBV7-9 to TRBJ2-7, with 7 bases identical to TRBD1. This CDR3 is built from 16 residues. Germline V lookup: CDR1 SEHNR, CDR2 FQNEAQ (reference sequence). The junction had 13 bases not matched to a gene; V was cut back by 5 bases and J by 3 bases. This chain's CDR3 is CASSLMRQGRRYEQYF. The CDR3 DNA reads as TGTGCCAGCAGCCTCATGCGACAGGGTCGGCGCTACGAGCAGTACTTC.

The chain employs TRBV6-5 and TRBJ2-1; the D gene is possibly TRBD2 (6 bases). V was shortened by 5 bases and J by 5 bases, with 22 bases between the two germline ends. The CDR3 is 17 amino acids. Germline CDR1 MNHEY, CDR2 SVGAGI. In DNA, the CDR3 is TGTGCCAGCAGTCTAGCCAGACTAGTTGGCTGGAACAATGAGCAGTTCTTC. This sequence encodes CASSLARLVGWNNEQFF.

The sample holds a few counts of this clonotype. The V gene is TRBV3-1, the J gene TRBJ1-1, with TRBD1 identical over 7 bases. The CDR3 length is 15 residues. V shed 6 bases and J 3 bases; nucleotides not matched to a gene: 10. Germline lookup yields CDR1 LGHDT and CDR2 YNNKEL (reference sequence). DNA of the CDR3: TGTGCCAGCAGAGGGTACACGACAGGGCACACTGAAGCTTTCTTT. Protein: CASRGYTTGHTEAFF.

This clonotype has a handful of counts. The chain recombines TRBV30 with TRBJ2-1; 7 bases agree with TRBD2. With V trimmed by 3 bases and J by 1 base, 12 bases remained unmatched. The V gene's germline CDR1 is GTSNPN and CDR2 SVGIG (reference sequence). The length of the CDR3 is 17 residues. The CDR3 is CAWSALGTMLSYNEQFF. In DNA, the CDR3 is TGTGCCTGGAGCGCCCTCGGGACTATGCTTTCCTACAATGAGCAGTTCTTC.

The chain joins TRBV5-5 to TRBJ1-4; 8 positions match TRBD1. This CDR3 spans 16 amino acids. V shed 0 bases, J shed 8 bases, and the junction held 9 bases outside the gene matches. Germline CDR1 reads SGHKS; CDR2 reads YYEKEE (reference sequence). CDR3 loop: CASSLVGTGHEEKLFF. The CDR3 nucleotides are TGTGCCAGCAGCTTGGTGGGGACAGGTCATGAGGAAAAACTGTTTTTT.

This clonotype was observed a handful of times. The rearrangement joins TRBV9 to TRBJ2-7, with D possibly being TRBD1 or TRBD2 (5 bases each). V lost 0 bases and J lost 3, with 7 bases in between. This CDR3 has 13 amino acids. Germline loops: CDR1 SGDLS, CDR2 YYNGEE. The DNA of the CDR3 is TGTGCCAGCAGCGTAGATGGGGGCTACGAGCAGTACTTC. It specifies CASSVDGGYEQYF. The variable domain in full, completed from reference TRBV9 and TRBJ2-7, reads DSGVTQTPKHLITATGQRVTLRCSPRSGDLSVYWYQQSLDQGLQFLIQYYNGEERAKGNILERFSAQQFPDLHSELNLSSLELGDSALYFCASSVDGGYEQYFGPGTRLTVT.